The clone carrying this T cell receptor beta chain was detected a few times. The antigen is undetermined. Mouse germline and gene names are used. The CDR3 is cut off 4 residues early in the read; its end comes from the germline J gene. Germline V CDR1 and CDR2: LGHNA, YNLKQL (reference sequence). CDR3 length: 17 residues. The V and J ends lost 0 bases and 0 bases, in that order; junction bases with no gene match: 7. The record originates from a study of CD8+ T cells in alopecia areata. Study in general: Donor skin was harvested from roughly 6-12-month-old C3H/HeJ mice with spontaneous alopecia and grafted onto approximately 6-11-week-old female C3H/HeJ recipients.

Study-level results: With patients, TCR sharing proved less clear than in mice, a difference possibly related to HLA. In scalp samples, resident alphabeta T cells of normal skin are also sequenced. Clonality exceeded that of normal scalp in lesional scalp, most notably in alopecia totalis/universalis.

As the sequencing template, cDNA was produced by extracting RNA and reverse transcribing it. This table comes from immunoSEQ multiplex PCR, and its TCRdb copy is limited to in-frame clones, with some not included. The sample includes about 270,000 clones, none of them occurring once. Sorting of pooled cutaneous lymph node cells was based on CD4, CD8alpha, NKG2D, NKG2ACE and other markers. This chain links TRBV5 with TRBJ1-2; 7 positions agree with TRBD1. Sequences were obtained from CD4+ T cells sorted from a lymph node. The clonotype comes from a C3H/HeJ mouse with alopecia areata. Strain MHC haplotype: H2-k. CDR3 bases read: TGTGCCAGCAGCCAAGAAGGAACAGGGGACTCAAACTCC. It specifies CASSQEGTGDSNS. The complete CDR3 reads CASSQEGTGDSNSDYTF.